Shown below are 30 T cell receptor beta chains from a single sample sequenced in a study of blood T cell repertoires in COVID-19. Clones were sequenced by immunoSEQ multiplex PCR, and TCRdb holds only the in-frame ones, with some missing. The sample consists of roughly 200,000 clones, 70% to 80% of them appearing once. Material for sequencing was peripheral blood. The receptors come from a woman aged 40 to 50 with COVID-19, enrolled during active disease.

The rearrangement joins TRBV5-8 to TRBJ2-7; 8 bases are a match to TRBD2. Per germline, CDR1 SGHTS and CDR2 YDEGEE. V trimming: 1 base; J trimming: 2 bases; junction bases outside the gene matches: 2. This CDR3 is 14 amino acids long. The DNA for the CDR3 is TGTGCCAGCAGCTTGCGGGGGGGGCCCTACGAGCAGTACTTC. Protein product: CASSLRGGPYEQYF.

This clone showed up just once. This chain links TRBV5-1 with TRBJ1-1, with 8 bases identical to TRBD1. V gave up 4 bases and J gave up 4 bases; unmatched junction bases: 9. Germline V gives CDR1 SGHRS, CDR2 YFSETQ. The CDR3 covers 15 residues. The CDR3 here is CASSTRQGSTTEAFF. CDR3 in DNA: TGCGCCAGCAGCACCCGACAGGGGAGCACCACTGAAGCTTTCTTT.

The J gene is TRBJ2-1, the V gene TRBV5-4; possibly TRBD2 for D (6 bases). V was cut by 0 bases and J by 4 bases, with 11 bases left in between. In germline, CDR1 is SGHNT, CDR2 YYREEE (reference sequence). CDR3 size: 15 residues. The CDR3 region is CASSLAGEPYNEQFF. In DNA, the CDR3 is TGTGCCAGCAGCTTGGCGGGAGAGCCTTACAATGAGCAGTTCTTC.

This clone came up a few times. The chain combines TRBV14 with TRBJ1-1; 8 bases map to TRBD1. The CDR3 extends over 16 amino acids. Germline V gene sequence: CDR1 SGHDN, CDR2 FVKESK. V shed 2 bases, J shed 0 bases, and the junction held 5 bases outside the gene matches. The DNA for the CDR3 is TGTGCCAGCAGCCAATCGACAGGGGAAGTGAACACTGAAGCTTTCTTT. Residues: CASSQSTGEVNTEAFF.

V gene TRBV6-1 combines with J gene TRBJ1-1; 8 bases agree with TRBD1. The CDR3 has 14 amino acids. V was clipped by 3 bases and J by 4 bases; unmatched bases: 4. Germline CDR1 and CDR2: MNHNS and SASEGT. The CDR3 loop is CASSEQGASTEAFF. The CDR3, as DNA: TGTGCCAGCAGTGAGCAGGGGGCGAGCACTGAAGCTTTCTTT.

In regard to this clone: Other DNA sequences in the same sample also yield this CDR3. The chain has TRBV18 and TRBJ2-1, with 9 bases matching TRBD2. V was clipped by 3 bases and J by 4 bases; unmatched bases: 7. The CDR3 consists of 16 residues. Germline CDR1 KGHSH, CDR2 LQKENI. In nucleotides, the CDR3 is TGTGCCAGCTCACCCCTAGCGGGGCGCTTTTACAATGAGCAGTTCTTC. Its translation is CASSPLAGRFYNEQFF.

The chain joins TRBV19 to TRBJ2-1; TRBD2 matches at 9 bases. The CDR3 consists of 14 residues. In germline, CDR1 is LNHDA, CDR2 SQIVND (reference sequence). The trim removed 6 bases at V and 8 bases at J, leaving 8 bases unmatched. The CDR3 loop reads CASSPLAGLDEQFF. The CDR3 DNA follows: TGTGCCAGTAGCCCACTAGCGGGCCTCGATGAGCAGTTCTTC. The full variable domain, completed using reference TRBV19 and TRBJ2-1, is DGGITQSPKYLFRKEGQNVTLSCEQNLNHDAMYWYRQDPGQGLRLIYYSQIVNDFQKGDIAEGYSVSREKKESFPLTVTSAQKNPTAFYLCASSPLAGLDEQFFGPGTRLTVL.

The chain uses TRBV5-1 and TRBJ1-4; D uncertain. CDR1 is SGHRS, CDR2 YFSETQ, per germline. V was cut by 0 bases and J by 4 bases, with 16 bases left in between. This CDR3 has 17 residues. The CDR3 here is CASSLELPGSSNEKLFF. The CDR3 coding sequence is TGCGCCAGCAGCTTGGAACTACCGGGTTCAAGTAATGAAAAACTGTTTTTT.

V gene TRBV11-2 combines with J gene TRBJ2-5; 14 nucleotides align to TRBD2. The junction had 5 bases not matched to a gene; V was cut back by 0 bases and J by 5 bases. The CDR3 extends over 17 amino acids. Germline V gene sequence: CDR1 SGHAT, CDR2 FQNNGV. CDR3 region: CASSLDERLAGGETQYF. CDR3 DNA: TGTGCCAGCAGCTTAGACGAGAGACTAGCGGGAGGGGAGACCCAGTACTTC.

The chain joins TRBV6-6 to TRBJ2-1; tentatively, D is TRBD2 (6 bases). V shed 6 bases and J shed 7 bases, with 16 bases lying between them. Germline assignment: CDR1 MNHNY and CDR2 SVGAGI (reference sequence). CDR3 length: 14 amino acids. The CDR3 here is CASRWLASANEQFF. CDR3 in DNA: TGTGCCAGCAGGTGGCTCGCTAGCGCAAATGAGCAGTTCTTC.

This clone has more than one count but fewer than ten. The chain carries TRBV5-1 and TRBJ2-5; 9 bases line up with TRBD2. The CDR3 has 15 amino acids. The V and J ends lost 0 bases and 12 bases, in that order; junction bases with no gene match: 12. Germline V gives CDR1 SGHRS, CDR2 YFSETQ. CDR3 region: CASSLATSGPRGEYF. CDR3 DNA: TGCGCCAGCAGCTTGGCCACTAGCGGGCCCCGGGGGGAGTACTTC.

This clone was counted between two and nine times. The CDR3: CASSFNMGLGSPLHF. CDR3 nucleotide sequence: TGTGCCAGCAGTTTTAATATGGGCCTGGGCTCACCCCTCCACTTT. The rearrangement uses TRBV2 and TRBJ1-6; the D is unclear. There are 15 residues in the CDR3. Germline values: CDR1 SNHLY, CDR2 FYNNEI. Trimming removed 5 bases from V and 10 bases from J, with 18 bases in between.

The sample holds a few counts of this clone. V and J are TRBV13 and TRBJ2-3; 7 nucleotides agree with TRBD2. This CDR3 contains 15 residues. Germline V gives CDR1 PRHDT, CDR2 FYEKMQ (reference sequence). V shed 4 bases, J shed 8 bases, and the junction held 12 bases outside the gene matches. The CDR3, as DNA: TGTGCCAGCAGCTCCGGGTGGGGAGGGTCGAGTACGCAGTATTTT. This translates into CASSSGWGGSSTQYF.

The V gene is TRBV5-6, the J gene TRBJ1-1; 11 bases align to TRBD1. The germline V gene has CDR1 SGHDT and CDR2 YYEEEE. The CDR3 contains 14 residues. The ends lost 5 bases at V and 7 bases at J; junction bases unmatched: 7. Here the CDR3 reads CASSSDRGRFEAFF. In DNA, the CDR3 is TGTGCCAGCAGTTCGGACAGGGGGCGATTTGAAGCTTTCTTT. Variable domain in full (rest from reference TRBV5-6 and TRBJ1-1): DAGVTQSPTHLIKTRGQQVTLRCSPKSGHDTVSWYQQALGQGPQFIFQYYEEEERQRGNFPDRFSGHQFPNYSSELNVNALLLGDSALYLCASSSDRGRFEAFFGQGTRLTVV.

The V gene is TRBV2, the J gene TRBJ2-2; TRBD1 aligns across 7 bases. Losses at the gene ends were 9 bases for V and 3 bases for J; bases not matched to a gene: 7. Germline CDR1 reads SNHLY; CDR2 reads FYNNEI. The CDR3 is made up of 14 amino acids. CDR3 amino acids: CARMKGQHTGELFF. Written as DNA, the CDR3 is TGTGCCAGGATGAAGGGACAGCACACCGGGGAGCTGTTTTTT. Filled out from reference TRBV2 and TRBJ2-2, the complete variable domain reads EPEVTQTPSHQVTQMGQEVILRCVPISNHLYFYWYRQILGQKVEFLVSFYNNEISEKSEIFDDQFSVERPDGSNFTLKIRSTKLEDSAMYFCARMKGQHTGELFFGEGSRLTVL.

As to this clone: Other nucleotide sequences in the sample specify the same CDR3. The rearrangement uses TRBV5-4 and TRBJ2-1; possible D gene TRBD2, 6 bases. The germline CDR1 and CDR2 sequences are SGHNT and YYREEE (reference sequence). The CDR3 consists of 16 residues. Trimming shortened V by 2 bases and J by 0 bases, and 12 bases separated the two germline ends. The CDR3 loop reads CASSLGGTSSYNEQFF. The CDR3, as DNA: TGTGCCAGCAGCTTAGGCGGGACGAGCTCCTACAATGAGCAGTTCTTC. Full variable domain (missing parts from reference TRBV5-4 and TRBJ2-1): ETGVTQSPTHLIKTRGQQVTLRCSSQSGHNTVSWYQQALGQGPQFIFQYYREEENGRGNFPPRFSGLQFPNYSSELNVNALELDDSALYLCASSLGGTSSYNEQFFGPGTRLTVL.

The V call is TRBV6-5, the J call TRBJ2-5; 12 bases map to TRBD2. CDR3 size: 15 residues. V gave up 8 bases and J gave up 2 bases; unmatched junction bases: 6. Germline V CDR1 and CDR2: MNHEY, SVGAGI. The CDR3 protein is CASGAGLAGQETQYF. CDR3 bases: TGTGCCAGCGGGGCCGGACTAGCGGGGCAAGAGACCCAGTACTTC.

The genes are TRBV3-1 (or the pseudogene TRBV3-2) and TRBJ1-4, with a tentative D call TRBD1 (5 bases). The CDR3 spans 12 residues. V lost 4 bases and J 13 bases, leaving 13 bases between the germline ends. CDR1 is LGHDT, CDR2 YNNKEL, per germline (reference sequence). This CDR3 reads CASSLRDFGLFF. CDR3 nucleotides: TGTGCCAGCAGCCTCCGGGACTTCGGACTGTTTTTT.

This rearrangement joins TRBV28 to TRBJ2-5; 7 bases are shared with TRBD1. The CDR3 is 16 amino acids. Trimming cost V 5 bases and J 7 bases; bases outside gene matches: 16. The germline V gene encodes CDR1 MDHEN and CDR2 SYDVKM. CDR3 protein: CASSPLTGTPEGTQYF. In nucleotides, the CDR3 is TGTGCCAGCAGTCCGCTGACAGGGACCCCTGAGGGGACCCAGTACTTC.

The chain is built from TRBV6-5 and TRBJ2-7, with 7 bases that match TRBD2. Looked up from germline, CDR1 is MNHEY and CDR2 is SVGAGI. Germline trimming cut 7 bases from V and 6 bases from J; bases unmatched to any gene: 12. The CDR3 length is 14 residues. DNA for the CDR3: TGTGCCAGCATTGCAAGGGAGGGAGCCGCCGAGCAGTACTTC. This sequence encodes CASIAREGAAEQYF.

This sequence joins TRBV30 and TRBJ2-2; D may be TRBD2 (5 bases). Trimming removed 3 bases from V and 5 bases from J, with 22 bases in between. Per germline, CDR1 GTSNPN and CDR2 SVGIG (reference sequence). CDR3 length equals 17 residues. In DNA, the CDR3 is TGTGCCTGGAGGTCTCACCCTCGGGGTAGGGCAACCGGGGAGCTGTTTTTT. Its translation: CAWRSHPRGRATGELFF.

The rearrangement uses TRBV4-1 and TRBJ2-1, with no clear D. This CDR3 has 13 residues. V was shortened by 3 bases and J by 4 bases, with 7 bases between the two germline ends. In germline, CDR1 is MGHRA, CDR2 YSYEKL. The chain's CDR3 is CASSHPFYNEQFF. CDR3 DNA: TGCGCCAGCAGCCACCCTTTTTACAATGAGCAGTTCTTC.

The rearrangement links TRBV11-3 to TRBJ2-1; 11 nucleotides line up with TRBD2. V gave up 1 base and J gave up 6 bases; unmatched junction bases: 8. The CDR3 runs to 17 residues. Germline lookup yields CDR1 SGHNT and CDR2 YENEEA. The CDR3 DNA reads as TGTGCCAGCAGCTTAGGTTCAACTAGCGGGGGATTCAATGAGCAGTTCTTC. This encodes CASSLGSTSGGFNEQFF.

The V and J genes are TRBV30 and TRBJ1-2, with a possible D match to TRBD1 (5 bases). Germline lookup yields CDR1 GTSNPN and CDR2 SVGIG (reference sequence). Trimming took off 0 bases at V and 4 bases at J, with 12 bases between the two ends. This CDR3 comprises 14 residues. DNA of the CDR3: TGTGCCTGGAGTGTACATGGGGCGGTCTATGGCTACACCTTC. It is translated as CAWSVHGAVYGYTF.

This clone appeared once. V gene TRBV2 combines with J gene TRBJ1-3; the D gene is possibly TRBD1 (6 bases). The length of the CDR3 is 15 residues. The V gene's germline CDR1 is SNHLY and CDR2 FYNNEI. The V end lost 3 bases, the J end lost 4 bases, and 13 bases lay between the germline ends. The CDR3 DNA is TGTGCCAGCAGTGACCAGAGGGGGAACGGAAACACCATATATTTT. Its translation is CASSDQRGNGNTIYF.

The V gene is TRBV19, the J gene TRBJ2-5, with 9 bases that match TRBD2. Germline CDR1 is LNHDA and CDR2 is SQIVND (reference sequence). This CDR3 comprises 13 residues. V shed 11 bases, J shed 3 bases, and the junction held 7 bases outside the gene matches. CDR3 residues: CASRQRGEETQYF. The CDR3, as DNA: TGTGCCTCCAGACAGCGGGGGGAAGAGACCCAGTACTTC.

The CDR3 DNA sequence: TGCGCCAGCGGGACTAGCGATACAGATACGCAGTATTTT. This translates into CASGTSDTDTQYF. This sequence joins TRBV5-1 and TRBJ2-3; 10 bases are a match to TRBD2. Germline V lookup: CDR1 SGHRS, CDR2 YFSETQ. The trim removed 7 bases at V and 3 bases at J, leaving 2 bases unmatched. The CDR3 runs to 13 residues.

This clone was seen more than once but under ten times. The chain is built from TRBV6-5 and TRBJ1-1, with D hard to call. Trimming removed 5 bases at V and 1 base at J, with 11 bases between. The CDR3 covers 14 residues. The germline CDR1 and CDR2 sequences are MNHEY and SVGAGI. CDR3 region: CASSRARANTEAFF. DNA of the CDR3: TGTGCCAGCAGTCGAGCCCGCGCGAACACTGAAGCTTTCTTT.

The rearrangement uses TRBV5-5 and TRBJ2-7; 8 bases are a match to TRBD1. The CDR3 contains 15 residues. CDR1 SGHKS and CDR2 YYEKEE come from the germline V gene (reference sequence). The V and J ends lost 4 bases and 9 bases, in that order; junction bases with no gene match: 15. The CDR3 spells CASSARTGILAGQYF. The CDR3 nucleotides are TGTGCCAGCAGCGCACGGACAGGGATCCTCGCGGGGCAGTACTTC.

The rearrangement joins TRBV11-2 to TRBJ2-5; 8 bases agree with TRBD2. The CDR3 sequence is 16 residues long. Germline V gives CDR1 SGHAT, CDR2 FQNNGV. V gave up 5 bases and J gave up 5 bases; unmatched junction bases: 13. CDR3 region: CASSPRRGARLETQYF. As DNA, the CDR3 is TGTGCCAGCAGCCCTAGGCGGGGGGCGAGATTGGAGACCCAGTACTTC.